Reported below is one T cell receptor (beta chain). The data are from a study of blood T cell repertoires in COVID-19. Clones were sequenced by immunoSEQ multiplex PCR, and TCRdb holds only the in-frame ones, with some missing. The repertoire includes about 270,000 clones, 80% to 90% of them detected once, and roughly 2.5% sits in the top ten. The sample comprised PBMCs or T cells enriched from blood (not recorded which). The receptor was isolated from a woman under 30 who had recovered from COVID-19.

The CDR3 region has the DNA TGTGCCAGCAGTGAAACTATGGGGGGGTCAGGGGTCTTAGCCAAAAACATTCAGTACTTC. Its protein product is CASSETMGGSGVLAKNIQYF. V gene TRBV2 combines with J gene TRBJ2-4; D perhaps matches TRBD2 (7 bases). Trimming cost V 2 bases and J 0 bases, with 23 bases left between them. The CDR3 has 20 amino acids. Germline CDR1 and CDR2: SNHLY and FYNNEI.